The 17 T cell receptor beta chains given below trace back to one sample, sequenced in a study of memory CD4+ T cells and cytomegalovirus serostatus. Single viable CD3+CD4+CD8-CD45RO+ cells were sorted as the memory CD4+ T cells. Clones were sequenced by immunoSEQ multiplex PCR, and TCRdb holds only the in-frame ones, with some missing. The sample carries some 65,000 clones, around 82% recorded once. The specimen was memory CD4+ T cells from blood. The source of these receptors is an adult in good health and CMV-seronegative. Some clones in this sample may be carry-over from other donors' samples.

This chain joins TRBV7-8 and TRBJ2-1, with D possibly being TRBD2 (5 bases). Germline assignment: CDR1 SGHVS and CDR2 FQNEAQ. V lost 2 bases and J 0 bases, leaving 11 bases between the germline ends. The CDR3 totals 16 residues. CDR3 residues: CASSLIAGYSYNEQFF. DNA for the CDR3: TGTGCCAGCAGCTTAATTGCGGGTTACTCCTACAATGAGCAGTTCTTC.

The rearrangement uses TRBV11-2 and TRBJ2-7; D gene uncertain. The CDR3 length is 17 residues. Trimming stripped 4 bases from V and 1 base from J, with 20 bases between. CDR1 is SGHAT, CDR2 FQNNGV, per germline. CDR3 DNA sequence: TGTGCCAGCAGCTCCGGTTTACGGCACCTACATTCCTACGAGCAGTACTTC. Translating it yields CASSSGLRHLHSYEQYF.

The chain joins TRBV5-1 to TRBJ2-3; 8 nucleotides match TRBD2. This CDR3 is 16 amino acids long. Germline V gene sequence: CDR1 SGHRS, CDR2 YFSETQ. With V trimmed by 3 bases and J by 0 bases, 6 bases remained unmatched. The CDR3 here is CASSWGAGASTDTQYF. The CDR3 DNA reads TGCGCCAGCAGCTGGGGAGCGGGGGCTAGCACAGATACGCAGTATTTT.

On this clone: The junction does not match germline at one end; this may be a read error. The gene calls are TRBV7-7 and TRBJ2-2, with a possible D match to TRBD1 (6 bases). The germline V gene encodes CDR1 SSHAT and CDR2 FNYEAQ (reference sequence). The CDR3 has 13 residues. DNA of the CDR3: TGTGCTAGCAGCTCAGGGGAATCCGGGGAGCTGTTTTTT. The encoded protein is CASSSGESGELFF.

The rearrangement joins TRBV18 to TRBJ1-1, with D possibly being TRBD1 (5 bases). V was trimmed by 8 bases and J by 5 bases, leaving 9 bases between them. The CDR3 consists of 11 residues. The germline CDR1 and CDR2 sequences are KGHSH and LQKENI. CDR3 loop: CASLRQTEAFF. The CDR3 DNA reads TGTGCCAGCCTAAGACAGACTGAAGCTTTCTTT. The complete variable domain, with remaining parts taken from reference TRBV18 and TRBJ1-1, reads NAGVMQNPRHLVRRRGQEARLRCSPMKGHSHVYWYRQLPEEGLKFMVYLQKENIIDESGMPKERFSAEFPKEGPSILRIQQVVRGDSAAYFCASLRQTEAFFGQGTRLTVV.

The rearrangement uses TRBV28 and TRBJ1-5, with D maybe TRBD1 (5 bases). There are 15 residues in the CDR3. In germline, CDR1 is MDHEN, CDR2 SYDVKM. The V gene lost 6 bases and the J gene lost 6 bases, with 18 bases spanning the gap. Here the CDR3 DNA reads TGTGCCAGCAGCTCCGGAATGGGGGGAAGTCAGCCCCAGCATTTT. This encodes CASSSGMGGSQPQHF. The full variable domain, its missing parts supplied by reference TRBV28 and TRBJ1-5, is DVKVTQSSRYLVKRTGEKVFLECVQDMDHENMFWYRQDPGLGLRLIYFSYDVKMKEKGDIPEGYSVSREKKERFSLILESASTNQTSMYLCASSSGMGGSQPQHFGDGTRLSIL.

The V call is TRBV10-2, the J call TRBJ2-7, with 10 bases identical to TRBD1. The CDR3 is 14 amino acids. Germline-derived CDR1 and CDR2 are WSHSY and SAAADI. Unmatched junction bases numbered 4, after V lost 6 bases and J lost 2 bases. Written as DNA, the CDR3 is TGCGCCAGCAGAGTGGACAGGGGGGCCTACGAGCAGTACTTC. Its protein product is CASRVDRGAYEQYF.

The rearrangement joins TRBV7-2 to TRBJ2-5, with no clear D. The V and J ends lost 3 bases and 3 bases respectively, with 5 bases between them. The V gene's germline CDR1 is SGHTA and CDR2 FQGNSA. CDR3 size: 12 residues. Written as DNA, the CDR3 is TGTGCCAGCAGCTTGGTAAAAGAGACCCAGTACTTC. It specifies CASSLVKETQYF.

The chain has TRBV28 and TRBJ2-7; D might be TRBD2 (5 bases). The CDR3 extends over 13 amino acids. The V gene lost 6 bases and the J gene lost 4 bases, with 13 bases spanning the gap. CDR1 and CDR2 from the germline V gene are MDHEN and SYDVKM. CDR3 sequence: CASSRGLIYEQYF. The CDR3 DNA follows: TGTGCCAGCAGCCGGGGTTTGATATACGAGCAGTACTTC.

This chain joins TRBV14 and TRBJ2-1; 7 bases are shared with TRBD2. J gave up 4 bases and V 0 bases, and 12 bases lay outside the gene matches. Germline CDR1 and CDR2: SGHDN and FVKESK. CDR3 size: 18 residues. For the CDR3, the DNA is TGTGCCAGCAGCCAAGAATTAATTGGGCTAGCGGATTACAATGAGCAGTTCTTC. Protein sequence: CASSQELIGLADYNEQFF.

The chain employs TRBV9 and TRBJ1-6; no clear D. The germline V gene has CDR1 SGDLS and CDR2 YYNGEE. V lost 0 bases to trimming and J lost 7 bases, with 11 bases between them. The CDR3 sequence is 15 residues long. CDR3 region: CASSVGEGRNSPLHF. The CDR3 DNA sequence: TGTGCCAGCAGCGTAGGAGAAGGGAGAAATTCACCCCTCCACTTT.

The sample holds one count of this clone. CDR3 amino acids: CASHDLADSGNTIYF. The CDR3 nucleotides are TGTGCCAGCCACGACCTAGCCGACTCTGGAAACACCATATATTTT. The chain carries TRBV7-2 and TRBJ1-3; the D is unclear. The germline V and J ends were trimmed by 8 bases and 0 bases, with 14 bases remaining between them. The CDR3 is 15 amino acids. The germline gives CDR1 SGHTA, CDR2 FQGNSA.

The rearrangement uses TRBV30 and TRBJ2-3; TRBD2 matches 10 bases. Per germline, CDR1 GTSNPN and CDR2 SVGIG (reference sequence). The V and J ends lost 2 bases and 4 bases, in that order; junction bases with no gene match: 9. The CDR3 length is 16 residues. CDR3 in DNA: TGTGCCTGGAGTCGGCTAGCGGGGGTCAGTGCAGATACGCAGTATTTT. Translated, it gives CAWSRLAGVSADTQYF.

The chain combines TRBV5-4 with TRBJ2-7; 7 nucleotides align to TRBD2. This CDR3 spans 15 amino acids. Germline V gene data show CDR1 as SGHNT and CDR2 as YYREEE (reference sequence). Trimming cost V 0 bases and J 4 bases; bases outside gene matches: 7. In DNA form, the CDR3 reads TGTGCCAGCAGCTTGGATCCTAGCGGACCTTACGAGCAGTACTTC. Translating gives CASSLDPSGPYEQYF.

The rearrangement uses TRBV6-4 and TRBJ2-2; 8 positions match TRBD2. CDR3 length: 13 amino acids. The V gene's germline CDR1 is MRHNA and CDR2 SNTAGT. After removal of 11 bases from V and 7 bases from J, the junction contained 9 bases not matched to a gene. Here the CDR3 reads CARSGRSGGELFF. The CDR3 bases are TGTGCCCGAAGCGGGAGATCAGGCGGGGAGCTGTTTTTT.

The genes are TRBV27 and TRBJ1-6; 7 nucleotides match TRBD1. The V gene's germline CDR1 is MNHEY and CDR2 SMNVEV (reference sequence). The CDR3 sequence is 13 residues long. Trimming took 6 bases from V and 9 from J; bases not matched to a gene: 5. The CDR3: CASRNTGVSPLHF. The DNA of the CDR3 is TGTGCCAGCAGAAACACAGGGGTTTCACCCCTCCACTTT.

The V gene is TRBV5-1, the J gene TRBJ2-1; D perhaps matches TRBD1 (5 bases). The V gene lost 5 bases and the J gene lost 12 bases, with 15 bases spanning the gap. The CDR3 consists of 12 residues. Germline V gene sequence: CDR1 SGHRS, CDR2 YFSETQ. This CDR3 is CASSAQGLWQFF. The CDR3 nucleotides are TGCGCCAGCAGTGCTCAGGGTTTATGGCAGTTCTTC.